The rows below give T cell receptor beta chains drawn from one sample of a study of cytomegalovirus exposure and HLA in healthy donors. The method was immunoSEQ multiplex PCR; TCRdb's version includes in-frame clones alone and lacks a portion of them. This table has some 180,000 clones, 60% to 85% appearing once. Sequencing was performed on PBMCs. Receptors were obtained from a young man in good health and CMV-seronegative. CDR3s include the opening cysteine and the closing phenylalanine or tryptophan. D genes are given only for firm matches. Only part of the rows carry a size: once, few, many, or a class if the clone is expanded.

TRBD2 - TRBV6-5 CASIMGLAVTEQYF
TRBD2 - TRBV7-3 CASSLGGGPTYEQYF
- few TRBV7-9 CASNYPGQPNTEAFF
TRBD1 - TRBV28 CASSLSGTVLDTQYF
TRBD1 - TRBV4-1 CASSQVGTGADTQYF
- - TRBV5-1 CASSLTAGRGSDTQYF
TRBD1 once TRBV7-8 CASTMSGTGDGETQYF
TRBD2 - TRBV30 CAWSAGLAGGNEQFF
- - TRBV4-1 CASSQDPGSNYGYTF
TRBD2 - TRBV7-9 CASSLDGLGTQYF
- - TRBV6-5 CASSYSLLGGGYTF
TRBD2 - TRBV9 CASSPSTSRPGELFF
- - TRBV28 CALGRTNAGGYTF
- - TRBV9 CASSVDPGGGMNTEAFF
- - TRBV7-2 CASSSHTDTQYF
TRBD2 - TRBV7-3 CASSLTGLAGARSYNEQFF
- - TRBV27 CASTTRNQGRGGTEAFF
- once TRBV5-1 CASSQGRNQPQHF
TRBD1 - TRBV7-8 CASSTRQGTGQPQHF
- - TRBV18 CASSYRGGEQYF
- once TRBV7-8 CASSLAGQSYGYTF
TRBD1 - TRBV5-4 CASSAGQGSLGYTF
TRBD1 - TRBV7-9 CASSRRQGYTDTQYF
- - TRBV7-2 CASSLQGAPGQLTGNTIYF
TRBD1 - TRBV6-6 CASRQGQGDYGYTF
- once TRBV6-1 CASSEAGDTEAFF
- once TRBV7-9 CASSLEGGGVRPNYGYTF
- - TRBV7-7 CASSLGGPSYEQYF
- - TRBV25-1 CASSEFQDTQYF
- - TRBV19 CASSPRLESGGYTF
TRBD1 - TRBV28 CASSLVTGGVKLYEQYF
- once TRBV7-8 CASSSRGGSYGYTF
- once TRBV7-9 CASSHQETQYF
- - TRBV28 CASSLRLGTEAFF
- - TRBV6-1 CASSLGPGVPLHF